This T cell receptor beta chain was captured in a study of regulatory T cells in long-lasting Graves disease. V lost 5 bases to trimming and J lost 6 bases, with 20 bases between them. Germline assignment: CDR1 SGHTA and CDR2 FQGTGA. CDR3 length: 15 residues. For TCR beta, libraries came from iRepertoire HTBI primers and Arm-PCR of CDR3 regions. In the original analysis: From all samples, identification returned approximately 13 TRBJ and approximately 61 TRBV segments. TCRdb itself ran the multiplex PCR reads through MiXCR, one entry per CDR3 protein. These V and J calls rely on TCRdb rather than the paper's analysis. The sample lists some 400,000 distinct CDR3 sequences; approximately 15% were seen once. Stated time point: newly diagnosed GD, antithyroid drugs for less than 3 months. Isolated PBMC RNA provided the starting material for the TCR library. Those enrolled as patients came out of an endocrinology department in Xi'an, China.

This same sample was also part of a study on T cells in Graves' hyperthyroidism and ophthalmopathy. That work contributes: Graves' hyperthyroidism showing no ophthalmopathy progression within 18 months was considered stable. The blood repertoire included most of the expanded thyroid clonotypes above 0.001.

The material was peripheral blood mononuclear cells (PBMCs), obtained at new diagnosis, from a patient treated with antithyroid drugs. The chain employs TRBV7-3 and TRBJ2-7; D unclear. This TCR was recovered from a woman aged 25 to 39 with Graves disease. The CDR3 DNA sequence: TGTGCCAGCAGCCCTACGCACAGTGCGTCTGGCGAGCAGTACTTC. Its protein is CASSPTHSASGEQYF.